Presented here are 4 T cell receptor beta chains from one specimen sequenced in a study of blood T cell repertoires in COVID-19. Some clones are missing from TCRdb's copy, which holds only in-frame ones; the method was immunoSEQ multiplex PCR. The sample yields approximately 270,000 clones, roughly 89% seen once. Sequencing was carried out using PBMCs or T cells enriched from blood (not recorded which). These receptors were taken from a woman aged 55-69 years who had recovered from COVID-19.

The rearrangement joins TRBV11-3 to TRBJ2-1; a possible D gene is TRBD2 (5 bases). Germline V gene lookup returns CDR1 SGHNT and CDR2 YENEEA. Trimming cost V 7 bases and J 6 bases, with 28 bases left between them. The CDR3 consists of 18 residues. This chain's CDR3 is CASIPGSDRSGLVNEQFF. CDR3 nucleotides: TGTGCCAGCATCCCGGGGTCCGATCGGTCTGGGTTGGTCAATGAGCAGTTCTTC.

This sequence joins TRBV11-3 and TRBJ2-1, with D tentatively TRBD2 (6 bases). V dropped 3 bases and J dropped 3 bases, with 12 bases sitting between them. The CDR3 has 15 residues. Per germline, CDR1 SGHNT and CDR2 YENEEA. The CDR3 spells CASSFWRDDYNEQFF. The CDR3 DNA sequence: TGTGCCAGCAGCTTCTGGCGGGACGACTACAATGAGCAGTTCTTC.

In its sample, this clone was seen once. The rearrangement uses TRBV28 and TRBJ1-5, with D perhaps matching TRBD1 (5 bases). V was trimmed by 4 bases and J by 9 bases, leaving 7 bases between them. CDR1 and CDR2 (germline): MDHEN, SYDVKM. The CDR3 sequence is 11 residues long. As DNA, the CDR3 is TGTGCCAGCAGTTCCGGGGGGCCCCAGCATTTT. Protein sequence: CASSSGGPQHF.

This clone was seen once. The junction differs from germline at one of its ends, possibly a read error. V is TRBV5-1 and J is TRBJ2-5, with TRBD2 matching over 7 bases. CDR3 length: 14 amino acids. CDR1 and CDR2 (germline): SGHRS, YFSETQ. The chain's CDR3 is CASSFSGGQDTQYF. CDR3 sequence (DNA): TGCGCCAGCAGCTTCTCGGGAGGCCAAGACACCCAGTACTTC.